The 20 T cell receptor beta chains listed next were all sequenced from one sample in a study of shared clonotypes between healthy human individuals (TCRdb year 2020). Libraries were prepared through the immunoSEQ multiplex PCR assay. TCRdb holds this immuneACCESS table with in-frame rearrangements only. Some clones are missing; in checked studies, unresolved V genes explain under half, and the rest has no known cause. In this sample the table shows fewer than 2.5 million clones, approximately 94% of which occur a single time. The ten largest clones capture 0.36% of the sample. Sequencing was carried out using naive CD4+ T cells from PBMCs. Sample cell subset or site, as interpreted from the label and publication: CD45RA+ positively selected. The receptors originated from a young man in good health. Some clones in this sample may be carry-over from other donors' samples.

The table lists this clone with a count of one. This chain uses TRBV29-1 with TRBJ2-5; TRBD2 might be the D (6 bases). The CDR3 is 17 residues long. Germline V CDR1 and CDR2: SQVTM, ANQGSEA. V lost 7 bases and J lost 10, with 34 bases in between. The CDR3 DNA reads TGCAGCGCGGACTACGAACGGGGGACTGGGAAGAGAGGGGTCCAGTACTTC. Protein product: CSADYERGTGKRGVQYF.

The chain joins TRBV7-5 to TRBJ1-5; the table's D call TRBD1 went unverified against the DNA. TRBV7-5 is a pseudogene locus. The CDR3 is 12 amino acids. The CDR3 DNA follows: TGTGCCAGAAGCCCCAGCAAGACAACCCAGCATTTT. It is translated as CARSPSKTTQHF.

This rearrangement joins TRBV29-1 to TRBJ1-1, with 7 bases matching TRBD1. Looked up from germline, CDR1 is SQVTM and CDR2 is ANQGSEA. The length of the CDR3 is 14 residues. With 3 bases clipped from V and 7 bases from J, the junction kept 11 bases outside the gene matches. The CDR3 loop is CSVERPGTAIEAFF. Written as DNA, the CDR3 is TGCAGCGTTGAGCGCCCCGGGACAGCTATTGAAGCTTTCTTT.

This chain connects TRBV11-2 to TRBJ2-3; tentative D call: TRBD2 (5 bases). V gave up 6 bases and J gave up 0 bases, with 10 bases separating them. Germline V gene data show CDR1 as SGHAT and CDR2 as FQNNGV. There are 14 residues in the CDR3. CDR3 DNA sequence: TGTGCCAGCAGTTCCCTAGCTAGCACAGATACGCAGTATTTT. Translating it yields CASSSLASTDTQYF.

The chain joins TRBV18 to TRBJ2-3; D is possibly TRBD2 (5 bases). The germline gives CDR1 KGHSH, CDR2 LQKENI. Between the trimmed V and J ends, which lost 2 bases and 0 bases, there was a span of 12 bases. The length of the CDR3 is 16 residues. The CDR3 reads CASSPGLARSTDTQYF. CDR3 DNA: TGTGCCAGCTCACCAGGTTTAGCGCGAAGCACAGATACGCAGTATTTT.

The CDR3 DNA reads TGTGCCAGCAGTGTCGGGACAGGGGGCCAGTCGCAGTATTTT. It translates to CASSVGTGGQSQYF. This sequence joins TRBV2 and TRBJ2-3, with 12 bases lining up with TRBD1. The V gene's germline CDR1 is SNHLY and CDR2 FYNNEI. After removal of 4 bases from V and 10 bases from J, the junction contained 6 bases not matched to a gene. The CDR3 has 14 residues.

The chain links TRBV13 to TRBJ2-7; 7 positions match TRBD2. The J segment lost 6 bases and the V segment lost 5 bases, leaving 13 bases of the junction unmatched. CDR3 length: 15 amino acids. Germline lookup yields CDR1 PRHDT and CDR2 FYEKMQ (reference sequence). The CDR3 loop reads CASSKWAGDRFEQYF. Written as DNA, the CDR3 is TGTGCCAGCAGCAAGTGGGCGGGAGACCGTTTCGAGCAGTACTTC. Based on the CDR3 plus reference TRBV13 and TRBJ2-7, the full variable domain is AAGVIQSPRHLIKEKRETATLKCYPIPRHDTVYWYQQGPGQDPQFLISFYEKMQSDKGSIPDRFSAQQFSDYHSELNMSSLELGDSALYFCASSKWAGDRFEQYFGPGTRLTVT.

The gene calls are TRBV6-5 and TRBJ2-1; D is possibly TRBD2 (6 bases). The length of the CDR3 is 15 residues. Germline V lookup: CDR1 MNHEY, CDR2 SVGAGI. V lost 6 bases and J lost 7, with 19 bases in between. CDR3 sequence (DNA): TGTGCCAGCAGCACCGGGGAGGCAGGGAAAAATGAGCAGTTCTTC. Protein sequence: CASSTGEAGKNEQFF.

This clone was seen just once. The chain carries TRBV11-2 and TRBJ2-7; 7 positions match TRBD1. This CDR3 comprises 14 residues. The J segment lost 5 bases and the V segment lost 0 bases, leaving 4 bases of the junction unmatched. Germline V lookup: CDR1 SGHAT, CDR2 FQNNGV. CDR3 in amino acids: CASSLDRGSDEQYF. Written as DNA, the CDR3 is TGTGCCAGCAGCTTAGACAGGGGGTCCGACGAGCAGTACTTC.

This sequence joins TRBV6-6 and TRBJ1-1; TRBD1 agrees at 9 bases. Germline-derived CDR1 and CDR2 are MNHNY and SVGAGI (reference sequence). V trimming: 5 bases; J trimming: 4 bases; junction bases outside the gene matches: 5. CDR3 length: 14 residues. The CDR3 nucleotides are TGTGCCAGCAGTAGGGACAGGGTTAGCACTGAAGCTTTCTTT. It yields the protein CASSRDRVSTEAFF.

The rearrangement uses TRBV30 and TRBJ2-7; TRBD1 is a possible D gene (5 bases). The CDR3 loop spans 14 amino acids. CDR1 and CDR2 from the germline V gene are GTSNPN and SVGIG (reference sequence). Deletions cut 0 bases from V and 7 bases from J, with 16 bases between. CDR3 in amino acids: CAWSVRRVGSEQYF. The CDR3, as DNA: TGTGCCTGGAGTGTACGCAGGGTAGGTTCGGAGCAGTACTTC.

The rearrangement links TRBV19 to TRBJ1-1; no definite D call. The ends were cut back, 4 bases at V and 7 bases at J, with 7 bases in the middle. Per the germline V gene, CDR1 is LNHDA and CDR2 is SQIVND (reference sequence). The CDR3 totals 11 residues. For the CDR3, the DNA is TGTGCCAGTAGTACCACAGTTGAAGCTTTCTTT. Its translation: CASSTTVEAFF.

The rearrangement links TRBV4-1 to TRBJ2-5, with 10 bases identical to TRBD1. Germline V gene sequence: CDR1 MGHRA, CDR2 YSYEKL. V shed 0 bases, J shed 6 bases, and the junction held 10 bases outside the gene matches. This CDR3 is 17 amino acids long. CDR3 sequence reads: CASSQEGTGEKGKTQYF. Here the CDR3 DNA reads TGCGCCAGCAGCCAAGAGGGGACAGGGGAAAAGGGGAAGACCCAGTACTTC.

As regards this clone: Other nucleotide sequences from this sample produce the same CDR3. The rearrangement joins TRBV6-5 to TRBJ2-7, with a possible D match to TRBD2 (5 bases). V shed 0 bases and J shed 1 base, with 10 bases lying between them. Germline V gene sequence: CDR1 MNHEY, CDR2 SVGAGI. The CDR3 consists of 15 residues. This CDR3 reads CASSYSPSTSYEQYF. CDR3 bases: TGTGCCAGCAGTTACTCACCTAGCACTTCCTACGAGCAGTACTTC.

The chain's CDR3 is CASNPGPGNTGELFF. In nucleotides, the CDR3 is TGTGCCAGTAACCCAGGACCTGGGAACACCGGGGAGCTGTTTTTT. The chain is built from TRBV19 and TRBJ2-2, with D unclear. Germline lookup yields CDR1 LNHDA and CDR2 SQIVND (reference sequence). This CDR3 has 15 amino acids. V lost 7 bases and J lost 1, with 13 bases in between.

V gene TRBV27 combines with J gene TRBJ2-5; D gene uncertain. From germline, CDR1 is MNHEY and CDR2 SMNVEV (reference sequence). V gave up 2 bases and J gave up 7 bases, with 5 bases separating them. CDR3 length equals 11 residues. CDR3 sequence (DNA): TGTGCCAGCAGTTTAAGGTCGACCCAGTACTTC. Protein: CASSLRSTQYF.

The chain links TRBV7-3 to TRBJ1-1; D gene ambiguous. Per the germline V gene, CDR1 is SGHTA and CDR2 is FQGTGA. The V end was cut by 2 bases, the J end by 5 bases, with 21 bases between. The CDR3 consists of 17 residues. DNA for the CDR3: TGTGCCAGCAGCTTAGATCGGAAAACTGAGCTACCGACTGAAGCTTTCTTT. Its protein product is CASSLDRKTELPTEAFF. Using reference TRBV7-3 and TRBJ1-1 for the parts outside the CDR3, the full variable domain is GAGVSQTPSNKVTEKGKYVELRCDPISGHTALYWYRQSLGQGPEFLIYFQGTGAADDSGLPNDRFFAVRPEGSVSTLKIQRTERGDSAVYLCASSLDRKTELPTEAFFGQGTRLTVV.

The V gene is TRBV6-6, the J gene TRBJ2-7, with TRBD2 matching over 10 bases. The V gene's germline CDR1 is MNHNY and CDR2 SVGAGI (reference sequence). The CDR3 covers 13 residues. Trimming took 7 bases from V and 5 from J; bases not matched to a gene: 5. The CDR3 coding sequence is TGTGCCAGCAATCTAGCGGGAGACGACGAGCAGTACTTC. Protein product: CASNLAGDDEQYF.

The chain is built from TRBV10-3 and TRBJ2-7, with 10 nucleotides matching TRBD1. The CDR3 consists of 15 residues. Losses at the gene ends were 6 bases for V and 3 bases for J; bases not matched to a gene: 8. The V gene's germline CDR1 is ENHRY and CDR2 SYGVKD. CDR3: CAISERQGAGYEQYF. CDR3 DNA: TGTGCCATCAGCGAGAGACAGGGGGCGGGCTACGAGCAGTACTTC.

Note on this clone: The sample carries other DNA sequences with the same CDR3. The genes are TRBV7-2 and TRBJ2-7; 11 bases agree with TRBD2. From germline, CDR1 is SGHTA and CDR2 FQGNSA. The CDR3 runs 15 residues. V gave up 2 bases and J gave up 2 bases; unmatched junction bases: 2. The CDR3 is CASSLTSGSTYEQYF. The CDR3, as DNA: TGTGCCAGCAGCTTAACTAGCGGGAGTACCTACGAGCAGTACTTC.